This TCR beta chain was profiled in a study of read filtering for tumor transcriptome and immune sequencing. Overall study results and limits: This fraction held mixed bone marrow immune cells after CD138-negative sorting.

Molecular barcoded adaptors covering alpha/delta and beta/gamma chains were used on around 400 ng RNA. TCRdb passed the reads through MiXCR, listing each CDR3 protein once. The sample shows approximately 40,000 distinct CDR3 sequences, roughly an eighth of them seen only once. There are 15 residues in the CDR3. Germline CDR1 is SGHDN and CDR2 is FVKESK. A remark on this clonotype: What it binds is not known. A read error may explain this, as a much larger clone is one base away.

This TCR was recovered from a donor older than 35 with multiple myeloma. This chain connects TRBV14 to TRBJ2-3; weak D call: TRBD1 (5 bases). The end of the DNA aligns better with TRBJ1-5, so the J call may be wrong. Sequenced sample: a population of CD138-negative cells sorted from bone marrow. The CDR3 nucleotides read TGTGCCAGCAGCCAAGACAGGGCCACAGCAGATACGCAGCATTTT. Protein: CASSQDRATADTQHF.